These 18 T cell receptor beta chains came from one sample sequenced in a study of CD8+ T cells in alopecia areata. The authors extracted RNA and reverse transcribed it into cDNA as the sequencing template. Only in-frame clones appear in the TCRdb table, and some are missing; sequencing was by immunoSEQ multiplex PCR. This sample has about 91,000 clones, with nearly 45% found just once. Sequencing was performed on CD4+ T cells sorted from blood. The receptors were gathered from a human donor with alopecia areata.

This chain links TRBV25-1 with TRBJ2-5; D might be TRBD2 (5 bases). CDR3 length equals 13 residues. Germline V gene lookup returns CDR1 MGHDK and CDR2 SYGVNS. Trimming took 2 bases from V and 7 from J, leaving 11 bases between them. CDR3 in amino acids: CASSEAVRGTQYF. DNA of the CDR3: TGTGCCAGCAGTGAAGCGGTCCGGGGGACCCAGTACTTC.

This chain links TRBV4-3 with TRBJ1-1, with TRBD1 matching 7 bases. This CDR3 is built from 14 residues. Germline loops: CDR1 LGHNA, CDR2 YSLEER. The J segment lost 4 bases and the V segment lost 0 bases, leaving 2 bases of the junction unmatched. The CDR3: CASSQEAGGTEAFF. CDR3 DNA: TGCGCCAGCAGCCAAGAGGCAGGGGGCACTGAAGCTTTCTTT.

The rearrangement joins TRBV29-1 to TRBJ2-1; D perhaps matches TRBD1 (6 bases). The CDR3 is 14 amino acids. The V end lost 4 bases, the J end lost 4 bases, and 14 bases lay between the germline ends. The germline gives CDR1 SQVTM, CDR2 ANQGSEA. The CDR3 sequence: CSVGSGTGYNEQFF. The CDR3 DNA reads as TGCAGCGTTGGGTCCGGTACAGGGTACAATGAGCAGTTCTTC.

The rearrangement uses TRBV28 and TRBJ2-5; D is unresolved. With 5 bases removed from V and 3 bases from J, the gap between germline ends came to 4 bases. This CDR3 comprises 11 residues. Germline V gene data show CDR1 as MDHEN and CDR2 as SYDVKM. The CDR3 nucleotides read TGTGCCAGCAGTATTAAAGAGACCCAGTACTTC. Translated: CASSIKETQYF.

There are a few counts of this clone. The chain combines TRBV27 with TRBJ2-5, with no clear D. The CDR3 loop spans 16 amino acids. CDR1 MNHEY and CDR2 SMNVEV come from the germline V gene (reference sequence). V shed 5 bases and J shed 4 bases, with 20 bases lying between them. The DNA of the CDR3 is TGTGCCAGCAGTGCCCGCCGGGTTCCCCCCACAGAGACCCAGTACTTC. Translation gives CASSARRVPPTETQYF.

The sample holds a few counts of this clone. The CDR3 loop reads CAWSSRGGQETQYF. CDR3 bases: TGTGCCTGGAGTTCCCGAGGGGGACAGGAGACCCAGTACTTC. The chain has TRBV30 and TRBJ2-5; 7 positions match TRBD1. V gave up 2 bases and J gave up 5 bases; unmatched junction bases: 8. CDR1 is GTSNPN and CDR2 is SVGIG in the germline V gene (reference sequence). The CDR3 has 14 residues.

In this sample, this clone turned up a few times. The chain combines TRBV15 with TRBJ2-1, with TRBD2 matching 14 bases. Looked up from germline, CDR1 is LNHNV and CDR2 is YYDKDF (reference sequence). Trimming at V came to 1 base and at J to 10 bases, leaving 6 bases not matched to a gene. This CDR3 is built from 16 residues. The CDR3 DNA reads as TGTGCCACCAGCAGAGGCGGGACTAGCGGGGGACGGGAGCAGTTCTTC. It yields the protein CATSRGGTSGGREQFF.

The sample holds a few counts of this clone. V usage is TRBV30 and J usage is TRBJ2-2; the D call may be TRBD1 or TRBD2 (5 bases each). The CDR3 spans 14 residues. The ends were cut back, 3 bases at V and 0 bases at J, with 8 bases in the middle. Looked up from germline, CDR1 is GTSNPN and CDR2 is SVGIG (reference sequence). CDR3 nucleotides: TGTGCCTGGAGCCGGGGACCGAACACCGGGGAGCTGTTTTTT. Amino acid sequence: CAWSRGPNTGELFF.

This clone was detected a few times. This sequence joins TRBV29-1 and TRBJ2-6; 8 nucleotides agree with TRBD1. Trimming at V came to 2 bases and at J to 2 bases, leaving 5 bases not matched to a gene. Germline values: CDR1 SQVTM, CDR2 ANQGSEA. This CDR3 region has 16 residues. CDR3 protein: CSVETGGSAGANVLTF. For the CDR3, the DNA is TGCAGCGTTGAAACAGGGGGGAGCGCTGGGGCCAACGTCCTGACTTTC.

This clone was seen a few times. This CDR3 reads CSVLRIRTGLDTQYF. In nucleotides, the CDR3 is TGCAGCGTTTTGCGGATTCGGACCGGGCTGGATACGCAGTATTTT. V usage is TRBV29-1 and J usage is TRBJ2-3; D gene uncertain. This CDR3 is built from 15 residues. From germline, CDR1 is SQVTM and CDR2 ANQGSEA. Trimming cost V 5 bases and J 6 bases, with 21 bases left between them.

The V and J genes are TRBV29-1 and TRBJ2-5; D possibly corresponds to TRBD1 (6 bases). The CDR3 totals 13 residues. Germline assignment: CDR1 SQVTM and CDR2 ANQGSEA. V shed 7 bases and J shed 4 bases, with 16 bases lying between them. In DNA, the CDR3 is TGCAGCGGGGGGCCCCTCCTGAGAGAGACCCAGTACTTC. It is translated as CSGGPLLRETQYF.

The rearrangement uses TRBV29-1 and TRBJ1-6, with D possibly being TRBD1 (5 bases). In germline, CDR1 is SQVTM, CDR2 ANQGSEA. This CDR3 is built from 13 residues. Trimming cost V 7 bases and J 10 bases, with 17 bases left between them. The CDR3 DNA follows: TGCAGCGCTCGGCAGGGTGGCGACTCACCCCTCCACTTT. Amino acids: CSARQGGDSPLHF.

The chain recombines TRBV7-6 with TRBJ2-5; 7 bases align to TRBD1. Germline CDR1 and CDR2: SGHVS and FNYEAQ. CDR3 length: 15 residues. V lost 5 bases, J lost 2 bases, and 8 bases stayed unmatched. CDR3 coding DNA: TGTGCCAGCAGCCTGTTTGGGGACAGACAAGAGACCCAGTACTTC. It translates to CASSLFGDRQETQYF.

This clone was seen more than once but under ten times. The gene calls are TRBV5-1 and TRBJ2-3, with D unclear. Trimming shortened V by 2 bases and J by 6 bases, and 10 bases separated the two germline ends. The CDR3 is made up of 13 amino acids. Germline CDR1 SGHRS, CDR2 YFSETQ. The CDR3 sequence is CASSFNAPDTQYF. The CDR3 nucleotides are TGCGCCAGCAGCTTCAATGCTCCGGATACGCAGTATTTT. The full variable domain, with the rest looked up from reference TRBV5-1 and TRBJ2-3, is KAGVTQTPRYLIKTRGQQVTLSCSPISGHRSVSWYQQTPGQGLQFLFEYFSETQRNKGNFPGRFSGRQFSNSRSEMNVSTLELGDSALYLCASSFNAPDTQYFGPGTRLTVL.

The chain is built from TRBV29-1 and TRBJ2-1; TRBD1 matches at 7 bases. Germline CDR1 is SQVTM and CDR2 is ANQGSEA. Unmatched junction bases numbered 7, after V lost 7 bases and J lost 4 bases. This CDR3 contains 13 residues. CDR3 in amino acids: CSASGQAYNEQFF. The CDR3 bases are TGCAGCGCATCCGGACAGGCTTACAATGAGCAGTTCTTC.

V usage is TRBV11-1 and J usage is TRBJ1-2; TRBD1 is a possible D gene (5 bases). Germline values: CDR1 SGHAT, CDR2 FQDESV (reference sequence). This CDR3 spans 13 amino acids. Trimming took 3 bases from V and 7 from J, leaving 12 bases between them. CDR3 in DNA: TGTGCCAGCAGCTTCGGGACCAAAATTGGCTACACCTTC. Amino acid sequence: CASSFGTKIGYTF.

As concerns this clone: This sample also contains other DNA sequences that code for the same CDR3. V and J are TRBV29-1 and TRBJ1-1; D gene unclear. Germline values: CDR1 SQVTM, CDR2 ANQGSEA. Trimming took 4 bases from V and 0 from J, leaving 9 bases between them. CDR3 length equals 13 residues. The CDR3, as DNA: TGCAGCGTTGCGGGCAGGATGAACACTGAAGCTTTCTTT. This codes for CSVAGRMNTEAFF. The entire variable domain, with the rest obtained from reference TRBV29-1 and TRBJ1-1, is as follows: SAVISQKPSRDICQRGTSLTIQCQVDSQVTMMFWYRQQPGQSLTLIATANQGSEATYESGFVIDKFPISRPNLTFSTLTVSNMSPEDSSIYLCSVAGRMNTEAFFGQGTRLTVV.

This chain connects TRBV7-2 to TRBJ1-5, with D uncertain. Germline CDR1 is SGHTA and CDR2 is FQGNSA. The CDR3 length is 13 residues. Trimming removed 3 bases at V and 6 bases at J, with 9 bases between. Here the CDR3 reads CASSFSVRQPQHF. Here the CDR3 DNA reads TGTGCCAGCAGCTTCAGTGTGCGTCAGCCCCAGCATTTT. Complete variable domain (other parts from reference TRBV7-2 and TRBJ1-5): GAGVSQSPSNKVTEKGKDVELRCDPISGHTALYWYRQSLGQGLEFLIYFQGNSAPDKSGLPSDRFSAERTGGSVSTLTIQRTQQEDSAVYLCASSFSVRQPQHFGDGTRLSIL.